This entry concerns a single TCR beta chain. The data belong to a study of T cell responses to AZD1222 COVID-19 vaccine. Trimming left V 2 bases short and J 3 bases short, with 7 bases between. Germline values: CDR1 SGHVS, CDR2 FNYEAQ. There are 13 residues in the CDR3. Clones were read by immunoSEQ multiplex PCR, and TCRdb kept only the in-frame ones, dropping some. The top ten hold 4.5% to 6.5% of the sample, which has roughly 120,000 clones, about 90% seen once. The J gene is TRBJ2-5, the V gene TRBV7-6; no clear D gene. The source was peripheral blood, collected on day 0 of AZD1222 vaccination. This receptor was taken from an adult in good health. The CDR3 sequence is CASSLISEETQYF. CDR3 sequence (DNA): TGTGCCAGCAGCTTAATTTCGGAAGAGACCCAGTACTTC.